A single sample is the source of the 30 T cell receptor beta chains below, sequenced in a study of sequential checkpoint blockade in melanoma. Assay used: immunoSEQ multiplex PCR; TCRdb lists only in-frame clones, some missing. This sample has about 17,000 clones, with roughly 71% found just once. Described treatment: randomized to nivolumab then ipilimumab (arm A) or the reverse (arm B). This specimen consisted of CD8+ T cells sorted from blood (inferred from file names), obtained from a patient given nivolumab and ipilimumab in sequence. The receptor source for this set is a human donor with melanoma.

Only a few counts were recorded for this clone. J is TRBJ2-7 and V is TRBV7-3; tentatively, D is TRBD1 (7 bases). V lost 4 bases and J 3 bases, leaving 19 bases between the germline ends. Germline CDR1 and CDR2: SGHTA and FQGTGA. This CDR3 has 16 residues. CDR3 bases: TGTGCCAGCAGCTCGCAGGGGGGTGGGGGTTTCTACGAGCAGTACGTC. Translation: CASSSQGGGGFYEQYV.

V is TRBV9 and J is TRBJ2-3; perhaps TRBD2 as D (7 bases). CDR1 is SGDLS, CDR2 YYNGEE, per germline. V lost 0 bases and J 2 bases, leaving 19 bases between the germline ends. CDR3 length: 18 amino acids. The CDR3 spells CASSVDQGGGLITDTQYF. DNA for the CDR3: TGTGCCAGCAGCGTAGATCAGGGCGGGGGCCTCATCACAGATACGCAGTATTTT.

This clone has just a few counts. The chain combines TRBV9 with TRBJ2-5, with D perhaps matching TRBD1 (5 bases). Germline lookup yields CDR1 SGDLS and CDR2 YYNGEE. This CDR3 contains 15 residues. With 2 bases removed from V and 5 bases from J, the gap between germline ends came to 16 bases. The CDR3 here is CASSVDWGLAETQYF. CDR3 bases: TGTGCCAGCAGCGTCGATTGGGGCTTGGCCGAGACCCAGTACTTC.

This rearrangement joins TRBV29-1 to TRBJ2-1, with 10 bases matching TRBD1. Per germline, CDR1 SQVTM and CDR2 ANQGSEA. The J segment lost 3 bases and the V segment lost 7 bases, leaving 6 bases of the junction unmatched. The CDR3 runs to 14 residues. CDR3 protein: CSAEGTGVYNEQFF. CDR3 nucleotide sequence: TGCAGCGCCGAGGGGACAGGGGTCTACAATGAGCAGTTCTTC.

This clone is judged medium-sized. V usage is TRBV6-4 and J usage is TRBJ2-3; 7 nucleotides align to TRBD2. This CDR3 contains 14 residues. CDR1 is MRHNA and CDR2 is SNTAGT in the germline V gene. The junction had 8 bases not matched to a gene; V was cut back by 6 bases and J by 5 bases. The chain's CDR3 is CASSGTGGGDTQYF. The CDR3 DNA sequence: TGTGCCAGCAGCGGTACGGGGGGAGGAGATACGCAGTATTTT.

This clone was seen a handful of times. A far larger clone is just one base off, so this is likely a read error. V gene TRBV18 combines with J gene TRBJ2-5, with 9 bases that match TRBD1. Looked up from germline, CDR1 is KGHSH and CDR2 is LQKENI. V lost 4 bases and J lost 1; bases outside the gene matches: 10. The CDR3 is 17 amino acids. CDR3 bases: TGTGCCAGCTCACAACTATGGGACAGGGCCATCCAAGAGACCCAGTACTTC. As protein: CASSQLWDRAIQETQYF.

V is TRBV4-3 and J is TRBJ2-7; 8 bases fit TRBD1. Germline CDR1 is LGHNA and CDR2 is YSLEER. The CDR3 extends over 14 amino acids. The V gene end was trimmed by 1 base and the J gene end by 4 bases; junction bases not matched to a gene: 3. DNA for the CDR3: TGCGCCAGCAGCCAAGGGACAGGGCGGTACGAGCAGTACTTC. Protein product: CASSQGTGRYEQYF.

V is TRBV7-9 and J is TRBJ1-1; a weak D match, TRBD1 (6 bases). CDR1 is SEHNR, CDR2 FQNEAQ, per germline (reference sequence). Deletions cut 5 bases from V and 4 bases from J, with 8 bases between. The CDR3 sequence is 12 residues long. The CDR3 region has the DNA TGTGCCAGCAGCCCAGGGGCCACTGAAGCTTTCTTT. Protein: CASSPGATEAFF.

This clone was counted only a few times. V usage is TRBV7-9 and J usage is TRBJ1-1; D unclear. The germline V gene has CDR1 SEHNR and CDR2 FQNEAQ (reference sequence). The CDR3 length is 12 residues. V lost 4 bases and J lost 2, with 5 bases in between. The CDR3 sequence is CASSSFNTEAFF. As DNA, the CDR3 is TGTGCCAGCAGCTCGTTCAACACTGAAGCTTTCTTT. The complete variable domain, with remaining parts taken from reference TRBV7-9 and TRBJ1-1, reads DTGVSQNPRHKITKRGQNVTFRCDPISEHNRLYWYRQTLGQGPEFLTYFQNEAQLEKSRLLSDRFSAERPKGSFSTLEIQRTEQGDSAMYLCASSSFNTEAFFGQGTRLTVV.

The chain combines TRBV11-2 with TRBJ2-7; D perhaps matches TRBD1 (5 bases). Trimming removed 1 base from V and 2 bases from J, with 9 bases in between. In germline, CDR1 is SGHAT, CDR2 FQNNGV. This CDR3 has 14 residues. CDR3 nucleotide sequence: TGTGCCAGCAGCTTAGTCACAGGAGCCTACGAGCAGTACGTC. As protein: CASSLVTGAYEQYV.

This clone appeared a single time. The V gene is TRBV7-6, the J gene TRBJ2-5; maybe TRBD1 (7 bases). The CDR3 is made up of 14 amino acids. V dropped 7 bases and J dropped 5 bases, with 17 bases sitting between them. Looked up from germline, CDR1 is SGHVS and CDR2 is FNYEAQ. CDR3 nucleotides: TGTGCCAGCAATCTACCAGGGGGGTGGGAGACCCAGTACTTC. This codes for CASNLPGGWETQYF.

This clone showed up just once. The J gene is TRBJ1-3, the V gene TRBV11-2; TRBD1 matches at 10 bases. The CDR3 covers 16 residues. Germline CDR1 SGHAT, CDR2 FQNNGV. The V gene end was trimmed by 1 base and the J gene end by 4 bases; junction bases not matched to a gene: 4. CDR3 nucleotides: TGTGCCAGCAGCTTAGGGGACAGGGGAATAGGAAACACCATATATTTT. Translating gives CASSLGDRGIGNTIYF.

This clone was recorded only once. The gene calls are TRBV7-9 and TRBJ1-1, with D possibly matching TRBD1 (5 bases). The CDR3 has 12 amino acids. Trimming left V 3 bases short and J 11 bases short, with 13 bases between. CDR1 is SEHNR and CDR2 is FQNEAQ in the germline V gene (reference sequence). CDR3 loop: CASSFGGTSAFF. The DNA for the CDR3 is TGTGCCAGCAGCTTCGGGGGGACGAGCGCTTTCTTT.

Comments on this clone: A junction boundary mismatches the germline segment, possibly from a read error. This sample also contains other DNA sequences that code for the same CDR3. The chain has TRBV7-9 and TRBJ1-6; the D gene is possibly TRBD1 (5 bases). In germline, CDR1 is SEHNR, CDR2 FQNEAQ (reference sequence). The CDR3 covers 18 residues. The CDR3: CASSIPTGGGSYNSPLHF. For the CDR3, the DNA is TGTGCCAGCAGCATCCCGACCGGGGGTGGGTCCTATAATTCCCCCCTCCACTTT. Filled out from reference TRBV7-9 and TRBJ1-6, the complete variable domain reads DTGVSQNPRHKITKRGQNVTFRCDPISEHNRLYWYRQTLGQGPEFLTYFQNEAQLEKSRLLSDRFSAERPKGSFSTLEIQRTEQGDSAMYLCASSIPTGGGSYNSPLHFGNGTRLTVT.

In this sample, this clone turned up a few times. The chain combines TRBV6-4 with TRBJ2-1; a possible D gene is TRBD2 (5 bases). CDR1 is MRHNA, CDR2 SNTAGT, per germline. The CDR3 is made up of 15 amino acids. The V end lost 5 bases, the J end lost 6 bases, and 17 bases lay between the germline ends. CDR3 protein: CASSPGVGEGNEQFF. DNA of the CDR3: TGTGCCAGCAGTCCCGGGGTGGGCGAAGGCAATGAGCAGTTCTTC.

In its sample, this clone was seen a few times. The chain uses TRBV6-8 and TRBJ2-7, with 8 bases matching TRBD1. Germline values: CDR1 MNHGY, CDR2 SAAAGT. V shed 8 bases and J 3 bases; nucleotides not matched to a gene: 0. The length of the CDR3 is 11 residues. CDR3 region: CASGQGYEQYF. CDR3 DNA sequence: TGTGCCAGCGGACAGGGCTACGAGCAGTACTTC.

The chain carries TRBV4-1 and TRBJ1-5; 8 bases are shared with TRBD1. This CDR3 is built from 18 residues. Per germline, CDR1 MGHRA and CDR2 YSYEKL. The ends lost 1 base at V and 2 bases at J; junction bases unmatched: 10. The CDR3 nucleotides read TGCGCCAGCAGCCAAGGGATCGTAGGACAGGGCCGCAATCAGCCCCAGCATTTT. Residues: CASSQGIVGQGRNQPQHF.

The chain is built from TRBV25-1 and TRBJ1-5; the match to TRBD1 covers 10 bases. Trimming removed 6 bases from V and 6 bases from J; junction bases left unmatched: 11. Germline lookup yields CDR1 MGHDK and CDR2 SYGVNS. This CDR3 has 16 amino acids. The CDR3 loop reads CASRGTGQGNSQPQHF. In nucleotides, the CDR3 is TGTGCCAGCAGGGGTACGGGACAGGGGAACTCTCAGCCCCAGCATTTT.

This clone was found once. The chain recombines TRBV9 with TRBJ1-2, with D unclear. Germline V gives CDR1 SGDLS, CDR2 YYNGEE. This CDR3 spans 13 amino acids. The V gene lost 3 bases and the J gene lost 4 bases, with 10 bases spanning the gap. CDR3 loop: CASSALDGYGYTF. In DNA form, the CDR3 reads TGTGCCAGCAGCGCTCTAGACGGCTATGGCTACACCTTC.

V is TRBV9 and J is TRBJ1-6, with TRBD1 as a possible D gene (6 bases). The CDR3 consists of 15 residues. The V gene lost 0 bases and the J gene lost 7 bases, with 11 bases spanning the gap. Germline-derived CDR1 and CDR2 are SGDLS and YYNGEE. The CDR3 protein is CASSVVQGRNSPLHF. The CDR3 nucleotides read TGTGCCAGCAGCGTAGTTCAGGGGCGGAATTCACCCCTCCACTTT.

The chain employs TRBV5-4 and TRBJ2-1, with no clear D. With 4 bases removed from V and 6 bases from J, the gap between germline ends came to 14 bases. From germline, CDR1 is SGHNT and CDR2 YYREEE (reference sequence). CDR3 length equals 14 residues. Here the CDR3 DNA reads TGTGCCAGCAGCCCCTATGAAGCAAGCAATGAGCAGTTCTTC. Residues: CASSPYEASNEQFF. Full variable domain (rest looked up from reference TRBV5-4 and TRBJ2-1): ETGVTQSPTHLIKTRGQQVTLRCSSQSGHNTVSWYQQALGQGPQFIFQYYREEENGRGNFPPRFSGLQFPNYSSELNVNALELDDSALYLCASSPYEASNEQFFGPGTRLTVL.

This chain joins TRBV27 and TRBJ1-1, with a weak D call TRBD1 (6 bases). The CDR3 loop spans 15 amino acids. The germline gives CDR1 MNHEY, CDR2 SMNVEV (reference sequence). The V end lost 0 bases, the J end lost 4 bases, and 12 bases lay between the germline ends. The CDR3 spells CASSLSGGLGTEAFF. CDR3 coding DNA: TGTGCCAGCAGTTTATCGGGGGGGCTGGGCACTGAAGCTTTCTTT.

The chain links TRBV15 to TRBJ2-5; TRBD2 agrees at 9 bases. The CDR3 totals 14 residues. The junction had 8 bases not matched to a gene; V was cut back by 8 bases and J by 4 bases. Germline CDR1 and CDR2: LNHNV and YYDKDF (reference sequence). The CDR3 DNA is TGTGCCACCGCCGCGGGGGGGCCCCCAGAGACCCAGTACTTC. Its protein product is CATAAGGPPETQYF.

The chain is built from TRBV19 and TRBJ2-2; TRBD1 agrees at 8 bases. CDR3 size: 17 residues. Trimming cost V 1 base and J 0 bases; bases outside gene matches: 4. Germline CDR1 is LNHDA and CDR2 is SQIVND (reference sequence). The CDR3 is CASSIAPGGANTGELFF. The CDR3 DNA follows: TGTGCCAGTAGTATAGCACCAGGGGGCGCGAACACCGGGGAGCTGTTTTTT.

The chain couples TRBV15 to TRBJ2-5; 8 bases are shared with TRBD1. The CDR3 is 14 residues long. V was pared by 8 bases and J by 4 bases, with 9 bases of the junction left unmatched. The germline V gene encodes CDR1 LNHNV and CDR2 YYDKDF (reference sequence). CDR3 in DNA: TGTGCCACCTCCCCTAGGACAGGGTTAGAGACCCAGTACTTC. Translated, it gives CATSPRTGLETQYF.

The CDR3 region is CASSVQGAYEQYF. The CDR3 bases are TGTGCCAGCAGCGTTCAGGGGGCCTACGAGCAGTACTTC. The gene calls are TRBV4-2 and TRBJ2-7; TRBD1 aligns across 7 bases. V lost 5 bases to trimming and J lost 2 bases; unmatched junction nucleotides: 3. Germline CDR1 and CDR2: LGHNA and YNFKEQ. CDR3 size: 13 residues.

V is TRBV5-5 and J is TRBJ1-1; no clear D. V was shortened by 6 bases and J by 1 base, with 22 bases between the two germline ends. This CDR3 comprises 17 residues. Germline CDR1 reads SGHKS; CDR2 reads YYEKEE (reference sequence). In nucleotides, the CDR3 is TGTGCCAGCATAGAGGACGGACTTCACTATACGAACACTGAAGCTTTCTTT. It yields the protein CASIEDGLHYTNTEAFF.

The V gene is TRBV29-1, the J gene TRBJ2-3; 11 positions agree with TRBD2. The CDR3 loop spans 15 amino acids. V shed 4 bases and J 2 bases; nucleotides not matched to a gene: 5. Germline values: CDR1 SQVTM, CDR2 ANQGSEA. The CDR3 DNA is TGCAGCGTTGCTCCACTAGCGGGGGTCACAGATACGCAGTATTTT. Translated: CSVAPLAGVTDTQYF.

The chain recombines TRBV7-9 with TRBJ2-3; D is ambiguous. The V gene's germline CDR1 is SEHNR and CDR2 FQNEAQ (reference sequence). The germline V and J ends were trimmed by 0 bases and 6 bases, with 10 bases remaining between them. The CDR3 loop spans 14 amino acids. CDR3 in DNA: TGTGCCAGCAGCTTAGCCTACCGGTTGGATACGCAGTATTTT. Its translation: CASSLAYRLDTQYF.

This clone appeared a few times. The rearrangement joins TRBV28 to TRBJ2-3; tentative D call: TRBD1 (5 bases). Between the trimmed V and J ends, which lost 4 bases and 9 bases, there was a span of 20 bases. This CDR3 has 15 amino acids. The germline CDR1 and CDR2 sequences are MDHEN and SYDVKM. CDR3 loop: CASSSRTQGMGTQYF. CDR3 in DNA: TGTGCCAGCAGTTCCCGGACACAAGGGATGGGCACGCAGTATTTT. The full variable domain, in which reference TRBV28 and TRBJ2-3 provide the parts outside the CDR3, is DVKVTQSSRYLVKRTGEKVFLECVQDMDHENMFWYRQDPGLGLRLIYFSYDVKMKEKGDIPEGYSVSREKKERFSLILESASTNQTSMYLCASSSRTQGMGTQYFGPGTRLTVL.